This is a list of T cell receptor beta chains from one sample in a study of immune cell composition in non-small cell lung cancer. Assay: immunoSEQ multiplex PCR; the TCRdb copy retains only in-frame clones and omits some. The data show some 2,300 clones, with 78% seen just once and roughly 8.7% held by the top ten. Sequenced: lung tumor tissue. Receptor source: a human donor with non-small cell lung cancer. Each CDR3 is given with its conserved first and last residue. The D gene is left open where the match is weak. Some rows mark clone size as missing; the rest say once, few, many or name a class of expanded clone.

j_gene	d_gene	v_gene	abundance	len	CDR3nt	CDR3aa
TRBJ2-3	-	TRBV28	few	15	TGTGCCAGCAGTATAACAGGGTTTCGTGCAGATACGCAGTATTTT	CASSITGFRADTQYF
TRBJ2-7	-	TRBV29-1	-	12	TGCAGCGTTGAAGCTACCGGTTCCGAGCAGTACTTC	CSVEATGSEQYF
TRBJ2-5	TRBD2	TRBV27	-	16	TGTGCCAGCACCGTTAGACTAGCGGGAGGGGGGGAGACCCAGTACTTC	CASTVRLAGGGETQYF
TRBJ1-3	-	TRBV2	-	15	TGTGCCAGCAGCCCGGCCGGAGTGCCTGGAAACACCATATATTTT	CASSPAGVPGNTIYF
TRBJ1-2	-	TRBV2	-	16	TGTGCCAGCAGTGGAGGACAGCGAACCGATAACTATGGCTACACCTTC	CASSGGQRTDNYGYTF
TRBJ2-3	TRBD1	TRBV27	-	18	TGTGCCAGCAGTATTACCCCCCCACGGGACAGATACACAGATACGCAGTATTTT	CASSITPPRDRYTDTQYF
TRBJ2-1	TRBD2	TRBV7-8	-	16	TGTGCCAGCAGCCCCCCGGGACTAGCGGGATCATATGAGCAGTTCTTC	CASSPPGLAGSYEQFF
TRBJ2-4	-	TRBV9	-	17	TGTGCCAGCAGCGTCCACAGGGTAATGTTGGCCAAAAACATTCAGTACTTC	CASSVHRVMLAKNIQYF
TRBJ2-7	-	TRBV19	once	14	TGTGCCAGTAGTATAAGACTCAACCCCTACGAGCAGTACTTC	CASSIRLNPYEQYF
TRBJ1-5	-	TRBV4-3	-	15	TGCGCCAGCAGCCCCTACCAAGGGAGTAATCAGCCCCAGCATTTT	CASSPYQGSNQPQHF
TRBJ2-3	TRBD2	TRBV18	few	19	TGTGCCAGCTCACCTGCCTCCGGGACTAGCGGGAGGGCAACAGATACGCAGTATTTT	CASSPASGTSGRATDTQYF
TRBJ2-4	TRBD1	TRBV7-9	large	15	TGTGCCAGCAGCTCACCCGGACAGGGGAGGGACATTCAGTACTTC	CASSSPGQGRDIQYF
TRBJ1-2	TRBD1	TRBV2	-	12	TGTGCCAGCAGGCGACAGGGTTATGGCTACACCTTC	CASRRQGYGYTF
TRBJ1-5	-	TRBV6-1	-	15	TGTGCCAGCAGTGCAGGCGTTACAGGATTCAGCCCCCAGCATTTT	CASSAGVTGFSPQHF
TRBJ2-1	-	TRBV5-6	-	15	TGTGCCAGCACCACCAGGGGAAAGGTTTACAATGAGCAGTTCTTC	CASTTRGKVYNEQFF
TRBJ1-1	-	TRBV28	-	15	TGTGCCAGCAGTTTGATGGGACATCTCAACACTGAAGCTTTCTTT	CASSLMGHLNTEAFF
TRBJ2-5	TRBD1	TRBV7-2	-	14	TGTGCCAGCAGCCTCGACAGGGGTGGCGAGACCCAGTACTTC	CASSLDRGGETQYF
TRBJ1-1	TRBD1	TRBV28	few	14	TGTGCCAGCAGTCGCGGACAGGTGGGGACTGAAGCTTTCTTT	CASSRGQVGTEAFF
TRBJ2-1	-	TRBV6-4	-	14	TGTGCCAGCAGTCTCTGGACTGGTCACAATGAGCAGTTCTTC	CASSLWTGHNEQFF
TRBJ2-5	-	TRBV27	-	13	TGTGCCAGCAGTTTAGCGCCTAGGGAGACCCAGTACTTC	CASSLAPRETQYF
TRBJ2-1	TRBD2	TRBV7-6	-	17	TGTGCCAGCAGCTTAGCAGTTAGCGGGAAGTTCTCTGATGAGCAGTTCTTC	CASSLAVSGKFSDEQFF
TRBJ2-5	-	TRBV7-9	once	14	TGTGCCAGCAGCTTAGGTCCGGGGTCTGAGACCCAGTACTTC	CASSLGPGSETQYF
TRBJ2-1	TRBD2	TRBV6-5	-	15	TGTGCCAGCAGAGCCGGGACTAGCGGACACAATGAGCAGTTCTTC	CASRAGTSGHNEQFF
TRBJ1-2	TRBD1	TRBV18	-	15	TGTGCCAGCTCACCAGTGGGACAGGCGTTCTATGGCTACACCTTC	CASSPVGQAFYGYTF
TRBJ2-3	-	TRBV19	large	16	TGTGCCAGTAGTATATCCGGGGGGCGAGACACAGATACGCAGTATTTT	CASSISGGRDTDTQYF
TRBJ1-3	-	TRBV30	-	13	TGTGCCTGGAGTACGGGAGAAGGAAACACCATATATTTT	CAWSTGEGNTIYF
TRBJ2-1	TRBD2	TRBV7-3	-	11	TGTGCCAGCAGCTCGGGACTAGGACGGTTCTTC	CASSSGLGRFF
TRBJ1-5	TRBD1	TRBV30	-	17	TGTGCCTGGAGTGTTGGGAGGACAGGGGCGGTGAATCAGCCCCAGCATTTT	CAWSVGRTGAVNQPQHF
TRBJ1-6	-	TRBV18	-	16	TGTGCCAGCTCCTTGATGGGCCTTGCTGCCAATTCACCCCTCCACTTT	CASSLMGLAANSPLHF
TRBJ2-7	TRBD2	TRBV28	-	14	TGTGCCAGCAGTTTACAGGGGTCGGGGGGGGAGCAGTACTTC	CASSLQGSGGEQYF
TRBJ2-1	-	TRBV7-9	-	12	TGTGCCAGCAGCCCCTCCGGAGATGAGCAGTTCTTC	CASSPSGDEQFF
TRBJ1-1	TRBD1	TRBV18	-	17	TGTGCCAGCTCACCACCGGGACAGGGGGCGACGAACACTGAAGCTTTCTTT	CASSPPGQGATNTEAFF
TRBJ2-1	TRBD2	TRBV9	few	13	TGTGCCAGCAGCGTACTTAGCGGGGTCGAGCAGTTCTTC	CASSVLSGVEQFF
TRBJ1-1	TRBD1	TRBV30	-	14	TGTGCCTGGAGTGCCGGGACAGAAAACACTGAAGCTTTCTTT	CAWSAGTENTEAFF
TRBJ2-1	-	TRBV6-1	-	15	TGTGCCAGCAGCGAAGACTGGTCCTCCTACAATGAGCAGTTCTTC	CASSEDWSSYNEQFF
TRBJ2-2	-	TRBV25-1	-	15	TGTGCCAGCAGACCGCAGCAGGATGACACCGGGGAGCTGTTTTTT	CASRPQQDDTGELFF
TRBJ2-2	-	TRBV19	-	13	TGTGCCAGTAGTCCACTCCCGGGCGGGGAGCTGTTTTTT	CASSPLPGGELFF
TRBJ1-2	TRBD1	TRBV19	-	19	TGTGCCAGTATCGCGGGACAGGGGAATTCTTTCACCCCGTTCTATGGCTACACCTTC	CASIAGQGNSFTPFYGYTF
TRBJ2-7	TRBD2	TRBV27	-	15	TGTGCCAGCTCCTACTCAGCGGGACCCGACTACGAGCAGTACTTC	CASSYSAGPDYEQYF
TRBJ2-5	TRBD2	TRBV5-6	few	16	TGTGCCAGCTGGGAGACTAGCGGGGGGACTCAAGAGACCCAGTACTTC	CASWETSGGTQETQYF
TRBJ2-1	TRBD2	TRBV5-6	once	15	TGTGCCAGCAGCTTGAGCGGGAGGGCCTACAATGAGCAGTTCTTC	CASSLSGRAYNEQFF
TRBJ2-3	-	TRBV11-2	-	16	TGTGCCAGCAGCCCCGGGGTAACTAGAATCACAGATACGCAGTATTTT	CASSPGVTRITDTQYF
TRBJ2-7	-	TRBV28	-	13	TGTGCCAGCAGAAAAACAGGTACCTACGAGCAGTACTTC	CASRKTGTYEQYF
TRBJ2-3	TRBD2	TRBV13	-	14	TGTGCCAGCAGCATTACTAGCGGGGCCGATACGCAGTATTTT	CASSITSGADTQYF
TRBJ1-1	TRBD1	TRBV28	-	13	TGTGCCAGCAGCTCACTAGACAGGGGGCGAGCTTTCTTT	CASSSLDRGRAFF
TRBJ2-1	-	TRBV28	-	14	TGTGCCAGCAGTTCCCCGGGCGGGGTCAATGAGCAGTTCTTC	CASSSPGGVNEQFF
TRBJ1-1	-	TRBV29-1	-	11	TGCAGCGCCACAGAGAACACTGAAGCTTTCTTT	CSATENTEAFF
TRBJ2-1	TRBD1	TRBV6-6	-	14	TGTGCCAGCAGTTCAAGGGACAGAAACAATGAGCAGTTCTTC	CASSSRDRNNEQFF
TRBJ1-3	-	TRBV7-2	few	15	TGTGCCAGCAGCTCAAGACCGGGTTCGGGAAACACCATATATTTT	CASSSRPGSGNTIYF
TRBJ2-1	TRBD2	TRBV7-3	-	17	TGTGCCAGCAGCAAGACGCCATCACTAGCGACCTACAATGAGCAGTTCTTC	CASSKTPSLATYNEQFF
TRBJ2-3	-	TRBV27	few	12	TGTGCCAGCAGAGCAGGAGGAGATACGCAGTATTTT	CASRAGGDTQYF
TRBJ2-1	-	TRBV4-3	-	16	TGCGCCAGCAGCCAAGAGTTCGGGGATGGTGACAGGGAGCAGTTCTTC	CASSQEFGDGDREQFF
TRBJ2-1	TRBD1	TRBV28	-	14	TGTGCCAGCCTCGGGAGACAGGGGAATAATGAGCAGTTCTTC	CASLGRQGNNEQFF
TRBJ2-5	-	TRBV7-3	-	13	TGTGCCAGCAGCTTATCAGGGGAAGAGACCCAGTACTTC	CASSLSGEETQYF